The rows below give T cell receptor beta chains drawn from one sample of a study of blood T cell repertoires in COVID-19. Clones were sequenced by immunoSEQ multiplex PCR, and TCRdb holds only the in-frame ones, with some missing. The profile shows 250,000 to 300,000 clones, around 81% of them singletons. Sequencing used peripheral blood. The receptors shown here come from an older woman with active or convalescent COVID-19. Each CDR3 is given with its conserved first and last residue. Fields, in order: J gene, V gene, D gene, CDR3 DNA, CDR3 protein. The D gene is left open where the match is weak.

j_gene: TRBJ2-3
v_gene: TRBV19
d_gene: TRBD2
CDR3nt: TGTGCCAGTACGTGGACTAGCGGGAACACAGATACGCAGTATTTT
CDR3aa: CASTWTSGNTDTQYF

j_gene: TRBJ1-2
v_gene: TRBV7-3
d_gene: NA
CDR3nt: TGTGCCAGCAGCTTAGAACAGGGCTATGGCTACACCTTC
CDR3aa: CASSLEQGYGYTF

j_gene: TRBJ1-4
v_gene: TRBV2
d_gene: TRBD1
CDR3nt: TGTGCCAGCAGAGTTTCGGGAAGGGACAGAATTGAAAAACTGTTTTTT
CDR3aa: CASRVSGRDRIEKLFF

j_gene: TRBJ2-1
v_gene: TRBV6-2/TRBV6-3
d_gene: TRBD1
CDR3nt: TGTGCCAGCAGTAGCACCCTAGGACAGGGTAGGTTCTTC
CDR3aa: CASSSTLGQGRFF

j_gene: TRBJ1-5
v_gene: TRBV19
d_gene: NA
CDR3nt: TGTGCCAGTAGTATTACCGGGGGGCGGCAGCCCCAGCATTTT
CDR3aa: CASSITGGRQPQHF

j_gene: TRBJ2-3
v_gene: TRBV5-1
d_gene: TRBD1
CDR3nt: TGCGCCAGCAGCCAGAGACAGGGGGCGCCTCCGTATTTT
CDR3aa: CASSQRQGAPPYF

j_gene: TRBJ2-1
v_gene: TRBV18
d_gene: TRBD2
CDR3nt: TGTGCCAGCTCACCCAATCTAGCGGGGCCCGCATATGAGCAGTTCTTC
CDR3aa: CASSPNLAGPAYEQFF

j_gene: TRBJ1-6
v_gene: TRBV4-2
d_gene: NA
CDR3nt: TGTGCCAGCAGCCAAGATGCAGGCTCCTATAATTCACCCCTCCACTTT
CDR3aa: CASSQDAGSYNSPLHF

j_gene: TRBJ1-6
v_gene: TRBV25-1
d_gene: NA
CDR3nt: TGTGCCAGCAAACAGGGCCGGAATTCACCCCTCCACTTT
CDR3aa: CASKQGRNSPLHF

j_gene: TRBJ2-1
v_gene: TRBV11-3
d_gene: TRBD2
CDR3nt: TGTGCCAGCAGCTTGAGGACTAGTCCGAGCTCCTACAATGAGCAGTTCTTC
CDR3aa: CASSLRTSPSSYNEQFF

j_gene: TRBJ1-1
v_gene: TRBV12-5
d_gene: NA
CDR3nt: TGTGCTAGTGGCCCATGGCCGGGCACTGAAGCTTTCTTT
CDR3aa: CASGPWPGTEAFF

j_gene: TRBJ2-3
v_gene: TRBV9
d_gene: TRBD2
CDR3nt: TGTGCCAGCAGGGGACTAGCGGGACTCACAGATACGCAGTATTTT
CDR3aa: CASRGLAGLTDTQYF

j_gene: TRBJ1-2
v_gene: TRBV18
d_gene: TRBD1
CDR3nt: TGTGCCAGCTCACCAGGGTCGACAGGGGACTATGGCTACACCTTC
CDR3aa: CASSPGSTGDYGYTF

j_gene: TRBJ2-5
v_gene: TRBV5-1
d_gene: TRBD1
CDR3nt: TGCGCCAGCAGCTTGGGGACAGGGATGGCGAAGACCCAGTACTTC
CDR3aa: CASSLGTGMAKTQYF

j_gene: TRBJ1-2
v_gene: TRBV5-1
d_gene: NA
CDR3nt: TGCGCCAGCAGCCCAAACGAGGGAGGCTATGGCTACACCTTC
CDR3aa: CASSPNEGGYGYTF